This T cell receptor beta chain was documented in a study of OX40 agonist ivuxolimab in advanced cancers. Notes on the research overall: Ivuxolimab was an agonistic, fully human IgG2 monoclonal antibody directed against OX40 (CD134), a costimulatory receptor. Patients were allowed to have had prior anti-PD-1, anti-PD-L1 or anti-CTLA-4 therapy, and 30% to 40% of the dose-escalation patients had previously received checkpoint inhibitors. The point of sequencing TCRbeta in the periphery was to test whether ivuxolimab changed TCR sequence diversity and drove clonal T-cell expansion. The paper reports the monotherapy dose-escalation portion (N ≈ 52 patients) of the phase I ivuxolimab trial. Three dose-escalation patients achieved partial responses, one with hepatocellular carcinoma and two with cutaneous melanoma. The dose-escalation cohort was about 83% male with a mean age of about 65 years, ranging from about 23 to 85. Intravenous ivuxolimab was administered to patients every 2 weeks at six dose levels: 0.01, 0.1, 0.3, 1.5, 3 and 10 mg/kg. Of the approximately 53 patients in dose escalation, about 20 had hepatocellular carcinoma, some 15 had melanoma, 9 had renal cell carcinoma and 9 had head and neck cancer. The investigation overall reported the following: After ivuxolimab, expanded clones were on average more numerous among CD8+ T cells than among CD4+ T cells. In partial responders in the 0.1-3.0 mg/kg groups, normalized peripheral clonal expansion was found to be among the lowest, especially among CD8+ T cells. At doses from 0.1 to 3.0 mg/kg, clonal expansion was seen in both CD4+ and CD8+ blood T cells between baseline and week 6. Low levels of normalized T-cell clonal expansion were also seen in some patients who did not respond. The antigen specificity of the clonally expanded peripheral T cells was not determined.

Via the germline V gene, CDR1 is SGHRS and CDR2 YFSETQ. From its cysteine to its phenylalanine, the CDR3 spans 15 amino acids. Just CDR3 DNA is preserved here, 45 bases in frame from base 1. The germline ends are 10 bases apart after V is trimmed by 0 bases and J by 4 bases. A note on this clone: Its antigen target is currently unknown. No base quality information exists; no much larger clone differs at one position.

For sequencing of the TCRbeta CDR3 region, genomic DNA was extracted from the sorted cells. TCRbeta CDR3 regions were sequenced using the immunoSEQ Assay. Held by TCRdb, this immuneACCESS table contains in-frame sequences only and omits some clones. Under half of the omission traces to an unresolved V gene where checked; the cause of the rest is unknown. The sample includes tens of thousands of clones, with 70% to 90% observed a single time. The ten largest clonotypes hold 0.25% to 0.35% of the sample. Patients with autoimmune disease history or receiving systemic immunosuppression were excluded from the trial. In every dose cohort, peripheral blood was drawn for TCR sequencing at baseline, cycle 4 day 1, and cycle 7 day 1. Samples were obtained from an open-label, multicenter, first-in-human phase I dose-escalation trial of ivuxolimab. Adults with locally advanced or metastatic melanoma, renal cell, hepatocellular, or head and neck squamous cell carcinoma were enrolled in the trial. CD4+ and CD8+ T cells were sorted separately from peripheral blood before TCR sequencing.

Sequencing used CD4+ or CD8+ T cells sorted from blood, obtained in a trial of the OX40 agonist ivuxolimab. In this chain, TRBV5-1 is recombined with TRBJ2-2, with the D gene too uncertain to name. This sequence originates from an adult with an advanced solid tumor such as melanoma, head and neck, liver or kidney cancer. The CDR3 reads as follows: CASSLVAGGTGELFF. The DNA sequence is given as TGCGCCAGCAGCTTGGTTGCAGGTGGCACCGGGGAGCTGTTTTTT. With all but the CDR3 taken from the reference TRBV5-1 and TRBJ2-2 genes, the full variable domain is: KAGVTQTPRYLIKTRGQQVTLSCSPISGHRSVSWYQQTPGQGLQFLFEYFSETQRNKGNFPGRFSGRQFSNSRSEMNVSTLELGDSALYLCASSLVAGGTGELFFGEGSRLTVL.